This record concerns one T cell receptor beta chain sequence. Many counts were recorded for this clone. Its antigen is not yet known. One base away there is no much larger clone; base qualities are not given. No treatment had been received by any patient before thyroid surgery. Using T-cell receptor beta sequencing, the researchers looked back retrospectively at clinical samples from patients, gathered between about 2011 and 2018. The data were taken from a study of metastatic and nonmetastatic thyroid tumors (dated by TCRdb to 2018 to 2021). A note on the overall study: The researchers compared repertoires between peripheral blood samples and tumor or nodule tissue samples from patients with malignant or benign thyroid disease. Results and caveats for the whole study, not just this receptor: TCR beta diversity was reported as significantly higher in malignant tumors than in benign nodules, in both blood and tumor samples.

Deletion took 6 bases off V and 5 bases off J, with a span of 16 bases between the germline ends. From a lookup of the germline V gene, CDR1 and CDR2 are MGHDK and SYGVNS. Spanning cysteine to phenylalanine, the CDR3 consists of 14 amino acids. Only CDR3 DNA remains: 42 bases, in frame from the first base. The library was made by PCR. The sample was run on an Illumina HiSeq 4000. High-throughput sequencing was used to profile the CDR3 region of the TCR beta-chain in every patient. The authors processed their data as follows. CDR3 differences across clinicopathological groups were used to build a classifier for discriminating distant-metastatic papillary thyroid cancer patients. To measure repertoire diversity the researchers used the Shannon index, while the Morisita-Horn index served to gauge how similar the tumor and blood repertoires were. TCRdb applied fastp at Q25 and MiXCR to the public reads, then kept only in-frame beta chains. It is TCRdb's table, rather than the study itself, that gives the V and J calls and clone size. In all, the sample holds roughly 20,000 clones, and 34% of those were seen once. Together, the top ten hold more than 8.5% of the sample.

The clonotype was recovered from a male donor with papillary thyroid cancer or a benign thyroid nodule (not recorded which). Some clones in this sample may be carry-over from other donors' samples. Recombination linked TRBV25-1 to TRBJ1-2, with the D gene too uncertain to name. Sequencing was carried out using tumor tissue. The CDR3 amino acid sequence is: CASRPEGQRYGYTF. The bases read TGTGCCAGCAGGCCCGAGGGTCAGCGGTATGGCTACACCTTC.